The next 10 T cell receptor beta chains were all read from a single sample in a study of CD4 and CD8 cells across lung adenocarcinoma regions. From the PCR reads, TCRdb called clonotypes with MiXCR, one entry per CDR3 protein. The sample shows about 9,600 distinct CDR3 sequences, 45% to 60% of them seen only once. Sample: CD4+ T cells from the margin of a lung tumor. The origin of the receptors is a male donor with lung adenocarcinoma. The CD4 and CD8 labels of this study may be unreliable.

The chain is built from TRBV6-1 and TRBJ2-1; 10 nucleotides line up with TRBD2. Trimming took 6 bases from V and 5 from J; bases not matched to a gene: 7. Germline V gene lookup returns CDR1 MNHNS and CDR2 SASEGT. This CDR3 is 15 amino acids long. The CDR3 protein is CASRSSGRWHNEQFF. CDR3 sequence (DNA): TGTGCCAGCAGAAGTAGCGGGAGGTGGCACAATGAGCAGTTCTTC.

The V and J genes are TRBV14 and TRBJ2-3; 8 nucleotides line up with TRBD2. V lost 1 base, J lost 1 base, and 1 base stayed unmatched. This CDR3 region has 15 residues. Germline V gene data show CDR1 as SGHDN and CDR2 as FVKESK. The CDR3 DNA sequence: TGTGCCAGCAGCCAAGTTAGCGGGGGCACAGATACGCAGTATTTT. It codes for CASSQVSGGTDTQYF.

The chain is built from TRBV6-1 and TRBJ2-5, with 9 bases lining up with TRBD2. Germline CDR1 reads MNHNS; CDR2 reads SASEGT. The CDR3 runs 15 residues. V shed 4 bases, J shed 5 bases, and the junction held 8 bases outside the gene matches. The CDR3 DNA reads TGTGCCAGCAGTGGGCGGGGGGGGAGGGGGGAGACCCAGTACTTC. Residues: CASSGRGGRGETQYF.

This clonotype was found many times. The CDR3 DNA sequence: TGCGCCAGCAGCTTGGAGACAGGGGTCATCGAGACCCAGTACTTC. It codes for CASSLETGVIETQYF. V usage is TRBV5-1 and J usage is TRBJ2-5; 8 nucleotides match TRBD1. V lost 0 bases to trimming and J lost 5 bases; unmatched junction nucleotides: 6. The germline CDR1 and CDR2 sequences are SGHRS and YFSETQ. The CDR3 has 15 amino acids.

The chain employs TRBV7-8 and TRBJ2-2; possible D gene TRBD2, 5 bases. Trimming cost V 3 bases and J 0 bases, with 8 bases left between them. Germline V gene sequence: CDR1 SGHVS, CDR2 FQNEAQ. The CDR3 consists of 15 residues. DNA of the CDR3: TGTGCCAGCAGCTTGCGGGCCTCGAACACCGGGGAGCTGTTTTTT. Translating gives CASSLRASNTGELFF. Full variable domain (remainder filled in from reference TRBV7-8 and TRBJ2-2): GAGVSQSPRYKVAKRGQDVALRCDPISGHVSLFWYQQALGQGPEFLTYFQNEAQLDKSGLPSDRFFAERPEGSVSTLKIQRTQQEDSAVYLCASSLRASNTGELFFGEGSRLTVL.

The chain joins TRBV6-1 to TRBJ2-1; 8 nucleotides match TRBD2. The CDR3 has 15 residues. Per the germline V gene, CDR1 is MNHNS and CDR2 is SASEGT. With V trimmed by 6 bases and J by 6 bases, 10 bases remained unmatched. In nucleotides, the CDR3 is TGTGCCAGCAGCTTTGGAGCGGGAGCATCCAATGAGCAGTTCTTC. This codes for CASSFGAGASNEQFF.

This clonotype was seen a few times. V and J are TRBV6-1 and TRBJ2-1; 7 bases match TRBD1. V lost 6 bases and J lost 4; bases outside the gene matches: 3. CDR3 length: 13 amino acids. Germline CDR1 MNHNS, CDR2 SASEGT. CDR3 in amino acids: CASRQGFYNEQFF. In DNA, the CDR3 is TGTGCCAGCAGACAGGGGTTTTACAATGAGCAGTTCTTC.

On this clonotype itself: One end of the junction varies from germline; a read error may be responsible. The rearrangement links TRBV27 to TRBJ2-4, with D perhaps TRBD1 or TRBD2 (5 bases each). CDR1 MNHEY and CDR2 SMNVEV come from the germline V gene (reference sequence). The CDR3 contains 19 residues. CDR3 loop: CASRPGGLSGSRAKNTQYF. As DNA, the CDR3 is TGTGCCAGCCGCCCTGGAGGACTCTCGGGGTCCAGGGCCAAAAACACTCAGTACTTC.

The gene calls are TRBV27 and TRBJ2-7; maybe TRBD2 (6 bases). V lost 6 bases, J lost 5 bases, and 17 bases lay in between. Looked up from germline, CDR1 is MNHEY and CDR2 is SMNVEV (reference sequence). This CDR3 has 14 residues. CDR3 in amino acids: CASRAGRPTNEQYF. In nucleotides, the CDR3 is TGTGCCAGCAGGGCGGGACGCCCCACTAACGAGCAGTACTTC.

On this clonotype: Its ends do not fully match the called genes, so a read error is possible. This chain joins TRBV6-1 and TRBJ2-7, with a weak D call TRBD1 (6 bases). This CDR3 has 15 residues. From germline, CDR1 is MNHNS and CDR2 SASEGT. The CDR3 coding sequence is TGTGCCAGCAGCATACAGGGTTCTGGGGCCTACGAGCAGTATTTC. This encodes CASSIQGSGAYEQYF.